This is a list of T cell receptor beta chains from one sample in a study of stem cell transplantation in POMP-related autoinflammatory disease. Sequencing used immunoSEQ multiplex PCR; TCRdb keeps in-frame clones, though not all of them. The profile shows 9,000 to 10,000 clones, roughly three quarters of them singletons. Sequenced here: CD4+ T cells from PBMCs, sampled after stem cell transplantation. These receptor sequences come from a human patient with POMP-related autoinflammation and immune dysregulation (PRAID). Some T cells may be transferred from the graft donor. Each CDR3 is given with its conserved first and last residue. Fields, in order: D gene, J gene, V gene, clone size, CDR3 DNA, CDR3 protein. A D gene is named only where the DNA matches it firmly. The size field is filled for only some rows; it gives once, few, many or a size class.

>NA|TRBJ1-5|TRBV3-1/TRBV3-2|NA
TGTGCCAGCAGCCAAGATCTGCTGGGCAATCAGCCCCAGCATTTT
CASSQDLLGNQPQHF
>TRBD2|TRBJ2-5|TRBV3-1/TRBV3-2|NA
TGTGCCAGCAGCCAAGACGGCGGGAGCCACTTC
CASSQDGGSHF
>TRBD1|TRBJ1-5|TRBV30|NA
TGTGCCTGGAGTGTAGGGACAGGACGCAATCAGCCCCAGCATTTT
CAWSVGTGRNQPQHF
>TRBD2|TRBJ2-5|TRBV7-3|NA
TGTGCCAGCAGTCGCGGGAGTGGGGAGACCCAGTACTTC
CASSRGSGETQYF
>NA|TRBJ1-1|TRBV5-4|NA
TGTGCCAGCAGAACCCGTGAGACCATGATCACTGAAGCTTTCTTT
CASRTRETMITEAFF
>NA|TRBJ1-1|TRBV29-1|NA
TGCAGCGTTGACCCTGAAGCTTTCTTT
CSVDPEAFF
>NA|TRBJ2-3|TRBV19|NA
TGTGCCAGTAGTATAGGAAGGGATTCGGCTAGCACAGATACGCAGTATTTT
CASSIGRDSASTDTQYF
>NA|TRBJ2-3|TRBV18|few
TGTGCCAGCTCAGATACAGATACGCAGTATTTT
CASSDTDTQYF
>TRBD2|TRBJ2-5|TRBV19|few
TGTGCCAGTAGTATCTTTCCTAGCGGGGCTGCGGAGACCCAGTACTTC
CASSIFPSGAAETQYF
>TRBD1|TRBJ2-7|TRBV19|NA
TGTGCCAGTAGTCGGACAGGGGGCTCCTACGAGCAGTACTTC
CASSRTGGSYEQYF
>TRBD1|TRBJ1-1|TRBV29-1|few
TGCAGCGCAGACAGGGATGGAGCTTTCTTT
CSADRDGAFF
>TRBD1|TRBJ2-2|TRBV6-5|NA
TGTGCCAGCAGTTACGGGGACAGGGACACCGGGGAGCTGTTTTTT
CASSYGDRDTGELFF
>NA|TRBJ2-3|TRBV12-3/TRBV12-4|NA
TGTGCCAGCAGTGCAGGGATCCCAGATACGCAGTATTTT
CASSAGIPDTQYF
>NA|TRBJ2-5|TRBV5-6|once
TGTGCCAGCAGCTTGTATAAGGGATTCCTAGAGACCCAGTACTTC
CASSLYKGFLETQYF
>NA|TRBJ2-4|TRBV6-1|NA
TGTGCCAGCAGTGACCTAAACAGGGAAAAAAACATTCAGTACTTC
CASSDLNREKNIQYF
>TRBD2|TRBJ2-7|TRBV28|NA
TGTGCCAGCACCCCTAGCGGGGGGCCCTACGAGCAGTACTTC
CASTPSGGPYEQYF
>TRBD2|TRBJ2-1|TRBV7-9|NA
TGTGCCAGCACCCCGATGGCTGCGTTGGCTAGCGGGAGGGTCAGCTCCTACAATGAGCAGTTCTTC
CASTPMAALASGRVSSYNEQFF
>NA|TRBJ2-5|TRBV4-2|NA
TGTGCCAGCAGCCAAGATCTCCTCTCGGAGGGACATGGGGAGACCCAGTACTTC
CASSQDLLSEGHGETQYF
>NA|TRBJ1-6|TRBV10-3|NA
TGTGCCATCAGTGAGTCCAGGGGACCAAATAATTCACCCCTCCACTTT
CAISESRGPNNSPLHF
>NA|TRBJ2-6|TRBV7-5|NA
TGTGCCAGAAGTCGGGCCAACGTCCTGACTTTC
CARSRANVLTF
>TRBD2|TRBJ2-5|TRBV7-3|NA
TGTGCCAGCAGCTTAAGGGGCGGGGGGCGGGAGACCCAGTACTTC
CASSLRGGGRETQYF
>TRBD1|TRBJ2-3|TRBV19|NA
TGTGCCAGTAGTACCCTCCAGGGGGTCACAGATACGCAGTATTTT
CASSTLQGVTDTQYF
>TRBD1|TRBJ1-1|TRBV6-6|few
TGTGCCAGCACCATACTGACAGGGGTTGGTTCGACTGAAGCTTTCTTT
CASTILTGVGSTEAFF
>TRBD2|TRBJ2-2|TRBV6-5|few
TGTGCCAGTCGGTTAGGCGGGGGTACCGGGGAGCTGTTTTTT
CASRLGGGTGELFF
>TRBD2|TRBJ2-7|TRBV3-1/TRBV3-2|NA
TGTGCCAGCAGCCAAGCCCCTAGCGGGAGCCGAGAGCAGTACTTC
CASSQAPSGSREQYF
>NA|TRBJ1-4|TRBV28|NA
TGTGCCAGCAGTTCCCTGGGTATTCGGGCTTCCGAAAAACTGTTTTTT
CASSSLGIRASEKLFF
>NA|TRBJ2-7|TRBV9|NA
TGTGCCAGCAGCGTATTCCCCGAGCCCTACGAGCAGTACTTC
CASSVFPEPYEQYF
>NA|TRBJ1-1|TRBV6-2/TRBV6-3|NA
TGTGCCAGCAGTTACTCTACGAGAGCTTTCTTT
CASSYSTRAFF
>NA|TRBJ2-1|TRBV7-9|NA
TGTGCCAGCAGCTTATTGAACGCTCTCTACAATGAGCAGTTCTTC
CASSLLNALYNEQFF
>NA|TRBJ1-5|TRBV6-2/TRBV6-3|NA
TGTGCCAGCAGCTGGGCTAATCAGCCCCAGCATTTT
CASSWANQPQHF
>NA|TRBJ1-4|TRBV4-1|once
TGCGCCAGCAGCAACCAGGGAGGCGGTCGCCCAACTAATGAAAAACTGTTTTTT
CASSNQGGGRPTNEKLFF
>NA|TRBJ2-3|TRBV30|NA
TGTGCCTCCCAGACTTCCCCGGGGGGCACAGATACGCAGTATTTT
CASQTSPGGTDTQYF
>TRBD1|TRBJ2-7|TRBV5-4|NA
TGTGCCAGCAGCTTGTTACAGGGGGCATACGAGCAGTACTTC
CASSLLQGAYEQYF
>NA|TRBJ2-1|TRBV7-2|NA
TGTGCCAGCAGCTTAGATAGGCGGACGCGCCAGCATGAGCAGTTCTTC
CASSLDRRTRQHEQFF
>NA|TRBJ1-1|TRBV19|NA
TGTGCCAGTACCGCCCTGGGGCAGGGGAACACTGAAGCTTTCTTT
CASTALGQGNTEAFF
>NA|TRBJ2-3|TRBV28|few
TGTGCCAGCAGTTTCAGCTATAGAGACCCTAGCACAGATACGCAGTATTTT
CASSFSYRDPSTDTQYF
>NA|TRBJ2-1|TRBV24-1|few
TGTGCCACCAGTGATTCCAGGGCTGGGGACAATGAGCAGTTCTTC
CATSDSRAGDNEQFF
>NA|TRBJ2-2|TRBV4-1|NA
TGCGCCAGCAGCCAACTAAGATGGGGAGGACACAACACCGGGGAGCTGTTTTTT
CASSQLRWGGHNTGELFF
>NA|TRBJ2-1|TRBV6-6|NA
TGTGCCAGCAGTTATAGGATAAGCTCCTACAATGAGCAGTTCTTC
CASSYRISSYNEQFF
>NA|TRBJ2-7|TRBV15|few
TGTGCCACCAGCCAGGACGGCCTTAGTTGGGAAGAGCAGTACTTC
CATSQDGLSWEEQYF
>TRBD1|TRBJ2-5|TRBV9|NA
TGTGCCAGCAGCGTAGGGGGACAGGGAAGAGAGACCCAGTACTTC
CASSVGGQGRETQYF
>TRBD1|TRBJ1-3|TRBV5-6|few
TGTGCCAGCAGCTTGGGGGCAGGGGGCTTGCTCTCTGGAAACACCATATATTTT
CASSLGAGGLLSGNTIYF
>NA|TRBJ2-2|TRBV11-2|NA
TGTGCCAGCAGCTCTGTCCTCGGCACCGGGGAGCTGTTTTTT
CASSSVLGTGELFF
>NA|TRBJ1-2|TRBV5-4|NA
TGTGCCAGCTCACCGAGAGGAAAGACCTATGGCTACACCTTC
CASSPRGKTYGYTF
>NA|TRBJ1-3|TRBV6-5|NA
TGTGCCAGCAGTTACACCCGGACAGGAAACACCATATATTTT
CASSYTRTGNTIYF
>TRBD1|TRBJ2-2|TRBV2|NA
TGTGCCAGCAGTGAGGACAGGTCTAACACCGGGGAGCTGTTTTTT
CASSEDRSNTGELFF
>TRBD1|TRBJ1-1|TRBV6-5|NA
TGTGCCAGCACCGGACAGGGGGCCGGTTACACTGAAGCTTTCTTT
CASTGQGAGYTEAFF
>TRBD2|TRBJ2-1|TRBV7-9|few
TGTGCCAGCAGTCCGGGACTAGCGGAGCCCAAGCAGTTCTTC
CASSPGLAEPKQFF
>TRBD1|TRBJ2-7|TRBV6-6|NA
TGTGCCAGCAGTCGAATCGCCACAGGGGGAGATTCCTACGAGCAGTACTTC
CASSRIATGGDSYEQYF
>NA|TRBJ1-1|TRBV9|NA
TGTGCCAGCAGCGTACGACCGAACACTGAAGCTTTCTTT
CASSVRPNTEAFF
>TRBD1|TRBJ1-2|TRBV7-3|once
TGTGCCAGCAGCCCCCGTGGACCGGACAGGGGGCTCCATGGCTACACCTTC
CASSPRGPDRGLHGYTF
>NA|TRBJ1-5|TRBV5-4|NA
TGTGCCAGCAGCTCCAGGGATAGCAATCAGCCCCAGCATTTT
CASSSRDSNQPQHF
>TRBD1|TRBJ1-2|TRBV5-6|once
TGTGCCAGCAGGTGGGGACAGGGGGAATTCTATGGCTACACCTTC
CASRWGQGEFYGYTF
>NA|TRBJ2-5|TRBV7-9|NA
TGTGCCAGCAGTACCACGGGACTCAATCAAGAGACCCAGTACTTC
CASSTTGLNQETQYF
>TRBD2|TRBJ2-5|TRBV7-9|NA
TGTGCCAGCAGGCCCGAGCGGGGGTTAGGGACCCAGTACTTC
CASRPERGLGTQYF